The text below deals with one TCR beta chain. This record belongs to a study of human T cells and chemical hapten exposure. The sample's time point: pre-sensitization, week 0. Treatment meaning: therapeutic diphenylcyclopropenone sensitization with weekly scalp DPC. Total RNA was isolated from whole blood that had not been fractionated. In TCRdb, the RACE reads were re-called with MiXCR into one record per CDR3 protein. The sample lists about 35,000 distinct CDR3 sequences; around 12% were seen once. Germline V gene sequence: CDR1 SGDLS, CDR2 YYNGEE. This CDR3 comprises 16 residues. The ends lost 3 bases at V and 1 base at J; junction bases unmatched: 10.

The gene calls are TRBV9 and TRBJ2-7, with 7 bases aligning to TRBD2. The origin of this receptor is a woman aged 35 to 49 with alopecia areata. Some clones in this sample may be carry-over from other donors' samples. This material consisted of whole blood, taken in connection with sensitization to the hapten diphenylcyclopropenone (DPC). The CDR3 is CASSDHLAELSYEQYF. The CDR3, as DNA: TGTGCCAGCAGCGACCATCTAGCGGAGCTATCCTACGAGCAGTACTTC.